This TCR beta chain was recovered during a study of T cell responses to AZD1222 COVID-19 vaccine. Study-wide results and limits: Scientists sampled the repertoires only once the peak T cell response had passed. Nearly half of spike-specific TCRs reportedly go after variant regions that carry no mutations.

For this clone: Antigen specificity is unknown.

The germline gives CDR1 SGHRS, CDR2 YFSETQ. Deletions cut 0 bases from V and 0 bases from J, with 18 bases between. This CDR3 region has 18 residues. TCRdb keeps only in-frame clones here, not all; method: immunoSEQ multiplex PCR. This sample has around 120,000 clones, with roughly 90% found just once. The chain employs TRBV5-1 and TRBJ1-2, with D hard to call. The sample consisted of peripheral blood, taken on day 0 of AZD1222 vaccination. This receptor was taken from an adult in good health. CDR3 DNA: TGCGCCAGCAGCTTGGCCCCCCAGCCCACCGGTTCTAACTATGGCTACACCTTC. Translation gives CASSLAPQPTGSNYGYTF.